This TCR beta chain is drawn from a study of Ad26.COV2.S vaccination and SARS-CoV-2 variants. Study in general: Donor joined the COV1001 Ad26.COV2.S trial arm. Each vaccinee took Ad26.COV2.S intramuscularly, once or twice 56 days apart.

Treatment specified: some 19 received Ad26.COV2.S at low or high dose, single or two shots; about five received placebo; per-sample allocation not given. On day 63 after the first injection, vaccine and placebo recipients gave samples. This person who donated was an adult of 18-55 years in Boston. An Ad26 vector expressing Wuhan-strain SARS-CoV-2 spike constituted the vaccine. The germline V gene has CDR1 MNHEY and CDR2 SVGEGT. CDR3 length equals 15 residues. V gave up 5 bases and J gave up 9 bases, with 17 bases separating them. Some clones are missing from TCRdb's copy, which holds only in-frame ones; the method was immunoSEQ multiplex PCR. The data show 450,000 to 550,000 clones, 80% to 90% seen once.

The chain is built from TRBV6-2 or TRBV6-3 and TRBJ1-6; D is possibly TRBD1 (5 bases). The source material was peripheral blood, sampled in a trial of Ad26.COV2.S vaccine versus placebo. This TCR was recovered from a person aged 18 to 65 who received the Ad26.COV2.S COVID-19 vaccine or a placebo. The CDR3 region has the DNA TGTGCCAGCAGTGCCAGTCAGGGTCGCGGTTCACCCCTCCACTTT. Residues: CASSASQGRGSPLHF.